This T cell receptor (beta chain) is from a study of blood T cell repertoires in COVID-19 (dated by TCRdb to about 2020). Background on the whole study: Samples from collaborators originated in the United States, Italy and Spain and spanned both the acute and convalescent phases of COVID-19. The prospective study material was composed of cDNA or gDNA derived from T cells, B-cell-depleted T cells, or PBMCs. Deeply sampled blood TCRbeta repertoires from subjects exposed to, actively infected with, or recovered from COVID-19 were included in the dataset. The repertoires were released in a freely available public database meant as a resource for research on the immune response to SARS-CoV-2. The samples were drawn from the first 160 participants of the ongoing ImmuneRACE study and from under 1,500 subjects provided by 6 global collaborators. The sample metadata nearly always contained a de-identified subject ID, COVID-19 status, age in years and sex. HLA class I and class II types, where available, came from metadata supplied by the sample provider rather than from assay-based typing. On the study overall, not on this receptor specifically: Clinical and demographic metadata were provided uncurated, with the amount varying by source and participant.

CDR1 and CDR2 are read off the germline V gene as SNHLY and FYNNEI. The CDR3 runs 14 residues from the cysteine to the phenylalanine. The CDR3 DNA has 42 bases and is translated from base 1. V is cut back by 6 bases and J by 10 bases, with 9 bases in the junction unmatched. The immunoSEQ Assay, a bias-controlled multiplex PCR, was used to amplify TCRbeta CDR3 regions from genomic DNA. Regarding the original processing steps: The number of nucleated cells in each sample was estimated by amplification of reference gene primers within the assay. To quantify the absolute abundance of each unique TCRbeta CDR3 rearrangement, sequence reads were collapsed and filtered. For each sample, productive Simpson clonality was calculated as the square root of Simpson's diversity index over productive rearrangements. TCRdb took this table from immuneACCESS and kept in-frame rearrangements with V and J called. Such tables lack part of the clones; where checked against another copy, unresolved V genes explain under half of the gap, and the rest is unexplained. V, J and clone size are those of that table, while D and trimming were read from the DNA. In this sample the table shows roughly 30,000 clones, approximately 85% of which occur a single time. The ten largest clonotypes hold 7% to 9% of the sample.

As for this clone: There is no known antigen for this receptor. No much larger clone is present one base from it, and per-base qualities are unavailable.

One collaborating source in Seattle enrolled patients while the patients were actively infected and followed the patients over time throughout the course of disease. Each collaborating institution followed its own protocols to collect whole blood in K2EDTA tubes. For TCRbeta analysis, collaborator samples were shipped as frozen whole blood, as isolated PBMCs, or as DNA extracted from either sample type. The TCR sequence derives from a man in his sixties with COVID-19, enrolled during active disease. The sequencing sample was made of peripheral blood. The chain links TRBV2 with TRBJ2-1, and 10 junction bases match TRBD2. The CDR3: CASRSGTSDHEQFF. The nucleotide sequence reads TGTGCCAGCAGATCCGGGACTAGCGATCACGAGCAGTTCTTC.